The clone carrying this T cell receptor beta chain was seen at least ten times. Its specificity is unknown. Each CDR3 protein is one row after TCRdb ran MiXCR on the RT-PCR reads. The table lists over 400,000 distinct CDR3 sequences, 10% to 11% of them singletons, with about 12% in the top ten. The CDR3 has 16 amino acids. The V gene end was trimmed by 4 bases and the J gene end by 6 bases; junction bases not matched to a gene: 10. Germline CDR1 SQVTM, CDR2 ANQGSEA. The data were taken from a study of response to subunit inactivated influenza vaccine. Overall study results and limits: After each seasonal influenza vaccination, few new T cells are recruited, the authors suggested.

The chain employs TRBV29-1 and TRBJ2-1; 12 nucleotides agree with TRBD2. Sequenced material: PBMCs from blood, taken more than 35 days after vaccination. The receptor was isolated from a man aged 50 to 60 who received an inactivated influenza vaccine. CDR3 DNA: TGCAGCGTTGGGGACCTAGCGGGAGGGACTCGCAATGAGCAGTTCTTC. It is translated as CSVGDLAGGTRNEQFF.